This T cell receptor (beta chain) was recovered during a study of T cell clonotyping in hematopoietic cell transplantation. Overall study findings and caveats: CD4 and CD8 repertoire contributions could not be separated without sorting.

Sequenced by immunoSEQ multiplex PCR; TCRdb stores in-frame clones only, minus some. In the table there are about 15,000 clones, 71% of which are singletons. As for this clone: Its antigen is undetermined.

This CDR3 has 13 residues. The germline gives CDR1 MNHNY, CDR2 SVGAGI (reference sequence). V lost 4 bases and J 8 bases, leaving 11 bases between the germline ends. V and J are TRBV6-6 and TRBJ1-4, with a tentative D call TRBD1 (6 bases). This clonotype originated in a woman aged 55 to 70 in good health. Some clones in this sample may be carry-over from other donors' samples. The sequenced sample was peripheral blood mononuclear cells. CDR3 in amino acids: CASSLLQGEKLFF. DNA of the CDR3: TGTGCCAGCAGTTTACTCCAGGGGGAAAAACTGTTTTTT.